Listed below are T cell receptor beta chains from one sample, sequenced in a study of cytomegalovirus exposure and HLA in healthy donors. Assay: immunoSEQ multiplex PCR; the TCRdb copy retains only in-frame clones and omits some. The sample gives around 85,000 clones, less than 85% of which show up once; roughly 4.2% is in the top ten. The sequenced sample was PBMCs. The source is a man aged 55 to 70 in good health and CMV-seronegative. The CDR3 runs from the conserved cysteine through the conserved F or W. Clone size is given for some rows only: seen once, a few or many times, or a class if the clone is expanded.

-,TRBV6-5,CASSPLLSNQPQHF
-,TRBV7-2,CASSLVSDSGNSPLHF
once,TRBV5-5,CASSLTGGPYEQYF
-,TRBV18,CASSPGQFNGVEQYF
-,TRBV11-3,CASSAASGIGETQYF
-,TRBV4-1,CASSPGQGAFGGYTF
-,TRBV6-1,CASSEDSGYTF
-,TRBV30,CAWSGASGGTDTQYF
few,TRBV10-1,CASSESGGPETQYF
-,TRBV30,CAWSLWTGGTDTQYF
-,TRBV7-9,CSSSQAGRRTGELFF
-,TRBV7-9,CSSSIWTGQAFF
-,TRBV4-1,CASRPSSGGPSHTDTQYF
-,TRBV5-1,CASSPPGVAGGEQYF
-,TRBV5-4,CASSPAGGLRNNEQFF
-,TRBV25-1,CASSFSGVGDTEAFF
-,TRBV7-9,CASSLASSYNEQFF
-,TRBV27,CASGPGQGAYNEQFF
-,TRBV4-1,CASSRRTGGTGELFF